This TCR beta chain was found in a study of T-cell reconstitution after alpha-beta-depleted transplantation in children. Construction of the TCRbeta library involved unique molecular identifiers. MiXCR was run by TCRdb on the PCR reads, yielding one entry per CDR3 protein. Of about 400,000 distinct CDR3 sequences listed, about 20% are singletons. The CDR3 runs to 13 residues. The germline CDR1 and CDR2 sequences are LNHDA and SQIVND (reference sequence). Deletions cut 1 base from V and 2 bases from J, with 5 bases between. This TCR was recovered from a human donor who donated a stem cell graft to a child with acute myeloid leukemia. The chain uses TRBV19 and TRBJ1-1; unclear D gene. Material: PBMCs from the stem cell graft donor, obtained from the stem cell graft. This chain's CDR3 is CASSIVANTEAFF. For the CDR3, the DNA is TGTGCCAGTAGTATAGTAGCTAACACTGAAGCTTTCTTT.